This T cell receptor beta chain is from a study of blood T cell repertoires in COVID-19. The wider study: PBMCs, B-cell-depleted T cells, or T cells were the source of the cDNA or gDNA that made up the material.

Methods used by the authors: From reference gene primer amplification, estimates of nucleated cell counts were derived. Data came from immunoSEQ multiplex PCR; TCRdb stores just in-frame clones and leaves some out. V and J calls and clone size are copied from that table; D and trimming were computed from the DNA. Of under 200,000 clones in the sample, approximately 80% are singletons; the top ten hold over 10%. All enrollees were roughly 18 to 95 years old and from fewer than 25 US areas. Two consecutive negative NP/OP PCR tests, clearance, or resolved symptoms defined Cohort 3 recovery. Germline-derived CDR1 and CDR2 are SGDLS and YYNGEE. This CDR3 has 15 residues. With 0 bases clipped from V and 4 bases from J, the junction kept 5 bases outside the gene matches.

V gene TRBV9 combines with J gene TRBJ2-3; 7 bases match TRBD1. The receptor comes from a woman aged 55 to 70 who had recovered from COVID-19. The sequenced material came from PBMCs or T cells enriched from blood (not recorded which). The CDR3 DNA sequence: TGTGCCAGCAGCGTAGATGGTGACAGGGCAGATACGCAGTATTTT. Protein product: CASSVDGDRADTQYF.